The 22 T cell receptor beta chains reported below all come from one sample, sequenced in a study of T cell responses to AZD1222 COVID-19 vaccine. TCRdb's table, derived via immunoSEQ multiplex PCR, lists solely in-frame clones and lacks some. The sample holds some 150,000 clones; approximately 89% are singletons and the top ten take over 13%. Here the sequenced sample was peripheral blood, taken on day 0 of AZD1222 vaccination. The source of these receptors is an adult in good health.

The V call is TRBV7-2, the J call TRBJ1-1, with D uncertain. The germline V and J ends were trimmed by 5 bases and 1 base, with 11 bases remaining between them. The CDR3 extends over 14 amino acids. Looked up from germline, CDR1 is SGHTA and CDR2 is FQGNSA. The chain's CDR3 is CASSPPWKNTEAFF. CDR3 DNA: TGTGCCAGCAGCCCTCCGTGGAAGAACACTGAAGCTTTCTTT.

CDR3 loop: CASSPSWPEENTGELFF. The CDR3 DNA reads TGTGCCAGCAGCCCTTCTTGGCCGGAAGAAAACACCGGGGAGCTGTTTTTT. This sequence joins TRBV11-3 and TRBJ2-2; no clear D gene. Germline loops: CDR1 SGHNT, CDR2 YENEEA. V was pared by 5 bases and J by 2 bases, with 18 bases between. The length of the CDR3 is 17 residues.

The chain recombines TRBV9 with TRBJ2-3, with D perhaps matching TRBD2 (5 bases). The V end lost 0 bases, the J end lost 4 bases, and 9 bases lay between the germline ends. This CDR3 has 14 residues. Germline CDR1 reads SGDLS; CDR2 reads YYNGEE. The CDR3 bases are TGTGCCAGCAGCGTAGCAGAACTAGCAGATACGCAGTATTTT. It encodes CASSVAELADTQYF.

The CDR3 DNA sequence: TGTGCCAGCAGCTCCCCGGGACAGACCGTCTATGGCTACACCTTC. As protein: CASSSPGQTVYGYTF. The chain joins TRBV7-9 to TRBJ1-2; 7 bases are a match to TRBD1. The CDR3 is made up of 15 amino acids. V lost 4 bases to trimming and J lost 4 bases; unmatched junction nucleotides: 9. CDR1 and CDR2 (germline): SEHNR, FQNEAQ (reference sequence).

This chain connects TRBV5-5 to TRBJ2-7; the match to TRBD2 covers 15 bases. The CDR3 extends over 16 amino acids. The V gene end was trimmed by 3 bases and the J gene end by 3 bases; junction bases not matched to a gene: 4. Germline CDR1 and CDR2: SGHKS and YYEKEE (reference sequence). The DNA for the CDR3 is TGTGCCAGCAGCTCGGGACTAGCGGGGGGCCTCTACGAGCAGTACTTC. It translates to CASSSGLAGGLYEQYF.

This chain links TRBV5-1 with TRBJ2-2; 7 bases align to TRBD2. The CDR3 contains 15 residues. CDR1 SGHRS and CDR2 YFSETQ come from the germline V gene. V was clipped by 4 bases and J by 10 bases; unmatched bases: 13. CDR3 residues: CASSTGGTGSAELFF. The CDR3 DNA sequence: TGCGCCAGCAGCACCGGGGGGACCGGATCCGCGGAGCTGTTTTTT.

This clone was seen only a few times. The rearrangement joins TRBV19 to TRBJ1-2; 9 nucleotides match TRBD1. The germline V gene encodes CDR1 LNHDA and CDR2 SQIVND (reference sequence). V dropped 8 bases and J dropped 4; count of bases not matched to a gene: 5. The CDR3 extends over 13 amino acids. CDR3 DNA: TGTGCCAGTGGCGGGACAGGGAGCTATGGCTACACCTTC. This codes for CASGGTGSYGYTF.

V and J are TRBV28 and TRBJ1-6; 7 positions agree with TRBD1. V lost 6 bases and J lost 6; bases outside the gene matches: 17. CDR1 is MDHEN, CDR2 SYDVKM, per germline. This CDR3 is built from 18 residues. The CDR3 protein is CASRLGSQGVLGNSPLHF. CDR3 nucleotide sequence: TGTGCCAGCAGACTTGGTTCCCAGGGGGTTTTAGGTAATTCACCCCTCCACTTT.

The V call is TRBV9, the J call TRBJ1-2; 8 bases agree with TRBD1. Germline-derived CDR1 and CDR2 are SGDLS and YYNGEE. V trimming: 1 base; J trimming: 3 bases; junction bases outside the gene matches: 8. The CDR3 is made up of 16 amino acids. The DNA of the CDR3 is TGTGCCAGCAGCGTACCCTCCAGGGGGCCGGACTATGGCTACACCTTC. Encoded protein: CASSVPSRGPDYGYTF.

V gene TRBV3-1 (or the pseudogene TRBV3-2) combines with J gene TRBJ2-5; 10 bases map to TRBD2. The germline CDR1 and CDR2 sequences are LGHDT and YNNKEL (reference sequence). After removal of 0 bases from V and 3 bases from J, the junction contained 4 bases not matched to a gene. CDR3 length: 16 amino acids. CDR3 coding DNA: TGTGCCAGCAGCCAAGACATTGGGACTAGCGAAGAGACCCAGTACTTC. Encoded protein: CASSQDIGTSEETQYF.

CDR3 sequence: CASSLDSYTEAFF. The CDR3 region has the DNA TGTGCCAGCTCATTAGACAGCTACACTGAAGCTTTCTTT. J is TRBJ1-1 and V is TRBV18; TRBD1 is a possible D gene (5 bases). The germline V gene has CDR1 KGHSH and CDR2 LQKENI. The CDR3 length is 13 residues. Trimming left V 5 bases short and J 3 bases short, with 10 bases between.

This rearrangement joins TRBV11-1 to TRBJ2-7, with D perhaps TRBD1 (6 bases). The CDR3 is made up of 12 amino acids. V lost 6 bases and J 4 bases, leaving 10 bases between the germline ends. CDR1 SGHAT and CDR2 FQDESV come from the germline V gene (reference sequence). The CDR3 loop reads CASSPQGYEQYF. CDR3 coding DNA: TGTGCCAGCAGTCCTCAGGGGTACGAGCAGTACTTC.

This sequence joins TRBV7-9 and TRBJ2-7; no reliable D call. The CDR3 is 15 residues long. CDR1 and CDR2 (germline): SEHNR, FQNEAQ (reference sequence). V was pared by 2 bases and J by 6 bases, with 17 bases between. The chain's CDR3 is CASSLLGTGPSEQYF. The CDR3 DNA is TGTGCCAGCAGCTTATTGGGAACTGGTCCTAGCGAGCAGTACTTC.

This clone occurred a few times. CDR3 nucleotides: TGTGCCAGCAGTTTAGCAGAGAACACTGAAGCTTTCTTT. This gives the protein CASSLAENTEAFF. The V call is TRBV12-3 or TRBV12-4, the J call TRBJ1-1; no firm D call. The CDR3 is made up of 13 amino acids. Trimming took 0 bases from V and 1 from J, leaving 3 bases between them.

J is TRBJ2-1 and V is TRBV4-2; 8 bases map to TRBD2. This CDR3 region has 15 residues. Germline CDR1 reads LGHNA; CDR2 reads YNFKEQ. Trimming at V came to 0 bases and at J to 7 bases, leaving 5 bases not matched to a gene. CDR3 region: CASSQDWASGNEQFF. As DNA, the CDR3 is TGTGCCAGCAGCCAAGATTGGGCTAGCGGGAATGAGCAGTTCTTC.

The rearrangement joins TRBV2 to TRBJ2-6; weak D call: TRBD2 (7 bases). V was pared by 1 base and J by 0 bases, with 13 bases between. The CDR3 is 18 amino acids. Germline V CDR1 and CDR2: SNHLY, FYNNEI. CDR3 protein: CASSEGAGASSGANVLTF. CDR3 bases: TGTGCCAGCAGTGAAGGTGCGGGGGCCAGCTCTGGGGCCAACGTCCTGACTTTC.

The chain combines TRBV28 with TRBJ2-1; D unclear. Looked up from germline, CDR1 is MDHEN and CDR2 is SYDVKM. The CDR3 loop spans 14 amino acids. V was pared by 4 bases and J by 4 bases, with 11 bases between. The CDR3 coding sequence is TGTGCCAGCAGTTCGGAATTAGGGTACAATGAGCAGTTCTTC. Amino acids: CASSSELGYNEQFF.

The chain joins TRBV29-1 to TRBJ1-3; D not resolved. The CDR3 totals 12 residues. V shed 4 bases and J shed 4 bases, with 8 bases lying between them. Germline loops: CDR1 SQVTM, CDR2 ANQGSEA. Written as DNA, the CDR3 is TGCAGCGTTGGGACGGACGGAAACACCATATATTTT. This gives the protein CSVGTDGNTIYF.

The chain couples TRBV18 to TRBJ1-5; no clear D gene. Germline V gives CDR1 KGHSH, CDR2 LQKENI. V dropped 1 base and J dropped 5 bases, with 6 bases sitting between them. There are 13 residues in the CDR3. CDR3 nucleotide sequence: TGTGCCAGCTCACCACAGGGTTATCAGCCCCAGCATTTT. This gives the protein CASSPQGYQPQHF.

This chain uses TRBV9 with TRBJ1-5, with D perhaps TRBD1 (5 bases). The V end was cut by 0 bases, the J end by 9 bases, with 13 bases between. The germline V gene encodes CDR1 SGDLS and CDR2 YYNGEE. The CDR3 totals 14 residues. CDR3 sequence reads: CASSVDLGAGPQHF. In DNA, the CDR3 is TGTGCCAGCAGCGTAGATCTCGGGGCTGGGCCCCAGCATTTT.

This clone was counted only a few times. The chain carries TRBV24-1 and TRBJ1-5; weak D call: TRBD1 (5 bases). This CDR3 spans 13 amino acids. V dropped 7 bases and J dropped 5 bases, with 11 bases sitting between them. CDR1 is KGHDR and CDR2 is SFDVKD in the germline V gene. The DNA of the CDR3 is TGTGCCACCAGCAAAGGGGTCGATCAGCCCCAGCATTTT. Translated: CATSKGVDQPQHF.

The rearrangement links TRBV2 to TRBJ2-5, with TRBD1 matching 7 bases. The length of the CDR3 is 13 residues. Germline V gene sequence: CDR1 SNHLY, CDR2 FYNNEI. With V trimmed by 6 bases and J by 1 base, 2 bases remained unmatched. The chain's CDR3 is CASRGQPQETQYF. The CDR3 nucleotides read TGTGCCAGCAGGGGACAGCCCCAAGAGACCCAGTACTTC.